Sequencing of this TCR beta chain was carried out in a study of PD-1 blockade in classical Hodgkin lymphoma (dated by TCRdb to about 2020). Looking at the study overall: Nivolumab dosing was 3 mg/kg intravenously every 2 weeks, continuing until either disease progression or unacceptable toxicity. To define a peripheral blood immune signature of response to PD-1 blockade in classical Hodgkin lymphoma, the study combined TCR beta sequencing with CyTOF.

Genomic DNA was isolated using the Qiagen DNeasy kit from unsorted PBMCs as well as from negatively selected CD4+ and CD8+ fractions. Using primers that anneal to V and J segments, immunoSEQ multiplex PCR amplified the TCR beta CDR3 regions. Amplification bias was minimized using a synthetic immune receptor repertoire, and residual bias was removed computationally after sequencing. The source study handled its data this way. Repertoire diversity was quantified as the Shannon entropy index using custom Python scripts. The unsorted, CD4+ and CD8+ repertoires were each analyzed separately, with the exception of combined analyses, where CD4+ and CD8+ sequences were merged in silico. Clonal expansion was defined as at least a 2-fold frequency increase after treatment relative to C1D1, with a pseudocount of 0.5 for undetected baseline clones. Singleton clones were defined as clones with 0 or 1 copy at C1D1, and non-singleton clones were defined as clones with 2 or more copies. Clones expanded in unsorted samples were annotated as CD4+, CD8+ or unknown by matching protein sequences in sorted samples from the same patient. Wilcoxon tests were applied to paired samples to test diversity changes from C1D1 to C4D1. TCRdb limited this immuneACCESS table to in-frame rearrangements with V and J called. A share of clones is missing; checked studies link under half to unresolved V genes, and the rest is unexplained. V, J and clone size are taken as reported in that table, and D and trimming were inferred from the DNA itself. This sample comprises approximately 25,000 clones, more than 60% of them detected only once. Roughly 8% of the sample is held by the ten biggest clonotypes.

The time point label for this specimen denotes: cycle 2 day 1 (C2D1) of nivolumab. All trial patients had relapsed after autologous stem cell transplantation, with cohorts A, B and C differing in prior brentuximab vedotin exposure. The trial cohort comprised 60 or so patients with relapsed/refractory classical Hodgkin lymphoma whose best overall responses were complete response, partial response or progressive disease. Single-agent nivolumab was administered to trial patients in the multi-cohort phase II CheckMate 205 trial. Best overall response was determined by an independent review committee according to the 2007 International Working Group response criteria. Trial PBMCs were collected immediately before nivolumab initiation (C1D1) and during therapy at cycle 2 day 1 and cycle 4 day 1. Peripheral blood was collected in 8 mL Vacutainer Cell Preparation Tubes, from which PBMCs were isolated by centrifugation and then cryopreserved.

Sequences MGHDK (CDR1) and SYGVNS (CDR2) are obtained from the germline V gene. V is pruned by 2 bases and J by 9 bases, leaving 9 bases of the junction without a gene match. From its cysteine to its phenylalanine, the CDR3 spans 16 amino acids. The only DNA kept is the CDR3, 48 bases in frame from the first base. This clone is a singleton in its sample. Its antigen is unknown. It has no much larger one-base neighbor in the sample; base qualities were not kept. Beyond this particular receptor, the publication reports: Lower diversity was observed in patients in whom nivolumab was started less than 1 year after ASCT, and these patients were excluded from later analyses so that confounding by immune reconstitution would be avoided. The study was limited to a single clinical trial cohort, and causes of repertoire differences, possibly disease activity or prior therapy, remained undefined. By C4D1, a significant rise was seen in CD4+ TCR diversity but not in CD8+ TCR diversity (p=0.0027 vs p=0.16), and the rise was most apparent among complete responders (p=0.02). Newly diagnosed patients were reported to have lower baseline TCR diversity than healthy donors, and relapsed/refractory patients were reported to have lower baseline TCR diversity still. Baseline diversity similar to that of newly diagnosed patients was observed in trial patients achieving complete response, whereas significantly lower diversity was observed in partial responders and progressors.

The sequence joins TRBV25-1 to TRBJ2-1, with 11 bases in between that match TRBD1. This sequence was found in a human donor with classical Hodgkin lymphoma. Specimen: peripheral blood mononuclear cells (PBMCs), collected before the second cycle of nivolumab. In nucleotide form, the sequence is TGTGCCAGCAGTGAAGAGCTTCGGACAGGGGGCACTGAGCAGTTCTTC. This sequence encodes CASSEELRTGGTEQFF.